There are many counts of the clone carrying this TCR beta chain. The antigen remains undetermined. With V trimmed by 5 bases and J by 4 bases, 5 bases remained unmatched. Germline V gives CDR1 MNHEY, CDR2 SVGAGI. This CDR3 has 14 residues. This entry comes from a study of blood T cells in healthy people across ages. Study-wide results and limits: Higher diversity, along with more naive CD4+ cells, distinguished long-lived donors from aged donors.

Primed by a sample-barcoded 5' primer and a J-beta primer mix, a second PCR proceeded for 7 to 11 cycles. Researchers report that a template-switch adaptor with 12 random nucleotides tagged each cDNA molecule. Via MiXCR, TCRdb re-called the 5' RACE reads, giving one row per CDR3 protein. The sample includes 660,000 or so distinct CDR3 sequences, 58% seen only once; the top ten take 30% to 40%. This receptor was taken from a man in his sixties in good health. The sample consisted of blood. The genes are TRBV6-5 and TRBJ1-1; 9 bases fit TRBD1. The CDR3 nucleotides are TGTGCCAGCAGTCCCGGGACAGGGACCACTGAAGCTTTCTTT. Translating gives CASSPGTGTTEAFF.